The 10 T cell receptor beta chains below all came from one sample that was sequenced in a study of cytomegalovirus exposure and HLA in healthy donors. Primers included in the PCR were 60 Vbeta and 13 Jbeta primers. The data were produced by immunoSEQ multiplex PCR, yet TCRdb's version contains in-frame clones alone and is incomplete. The table includes tens of thousands of clones, around 82% detected once. The specimen was PBMCs. The receptors originated from a man between 18 and 29 years old in good health and CMV-seronegative.

This sequence joins TRBV5-4 and TRBJ1-1; 7 bases align to TRBD1. Germline CDR1 SGHNT, CDR2 YYREEE (reference sequence). The junction had 3 bases not matched to a gene; V was cut back by 0 bases and J by 4 bases. This CDR3 spans 14 amino acids. CDR3: CASSLGQGVTEAFF. The CDR3 DNA reads TGTGCCAGCAGCTTGGGTCAGGGGGTCACTGAAGCTTTCTTT. Drawing the rest from reference TRBV5-4 and TRBJ1-1, the complete variable domain is ETGVTQSPTHLIKTRGQQVTLRCSSQSGHNTVSWYQQALGQGPQFIFQYYREEENGRGNFPPRFSGLQFPNYSSELNVNALELDDSALYLCASSLGQGVTEAFFGQGTRLTVV.

The CDR3: CASSLEQLAGSYNEQFF. In nucleotides, the CDR3 is TGTGCCAGCAGCTTAGAACAACTAGCGGGATCCTACAATGAGCAGTTCTTC. The genes are TRBV7-9 and TRBJ2-1; 10 bases line up with TRBD2. CDR3 length: 17 residues. Germline CDR1 SEHNR, CDR2 FQNEAQ (reference sequence). V shed 1 base, J shed 1 base, and the junction held 4 bases outside the gene matches.

This CDR3 is CASSPRMSNQPQHF. CDR3 sequence (DNA): TGTGCCAGCAGCCCCAGGATGAGCAATCAGCCCCAGCATTTT. The chain recombines TRBV27 with TRBJ1-5, with D uncertain. The CDR3 has 14 residues. Germline V gene sequence: CDR1 MNHEY, CDR2 SMNVEV (reference sequence). With 6 bases removed from V and 1 base from J, the gap between germline ends came to 10 bases.

The chain recombines TRBV6-5 with TRBJ2-3; 7 bases fit TRBD2. The CDR3 contains 13 residues. V shed 5 bases and J 4 bases; nucleotides not matched to a gene: 3. Looked up from germline, CDR1 is MNHEY and CDR2 is SVGAGI. CDR3 nucleotides: TGTGCCAGCAGTGACGGACTAGCAGATACGCAGTATTTT. Encoded protein: CASSDGLADTQYF.

This chain joins TRBV7-9 and TRBJ2-7, with 7 bases that match TRBD1. The germline gives CDR1 SEHNR, CDR2 FQNEAQ (reference sequence). Trimming at V came to 1 base and at J to 3 bases, leaving 0 bases not matched to a gene. This CDR3 has 13 amino acids. The CDR3 DNA reads as TGTGCCAGCAGCTTAGGGGACAGCTACGAGCAGTACTTC. As protein: CASSLGDSYEQYF.

The CDR3 coding sequence is TGTGCCAGCAGTTCAGCCGGGAGGCTCCACGAGCAGTACTTC. This encodes CASSSAGRLHEQYF. V and J are TRBV6-5 and TRBJ2-7, with 7 positions matching TRBD2. The CDR3 totals 14 residues. CDR1 is MNHEY, CDR2 SVGAGI, per germline. The V and J ends lost 4 bases and 5 bases, in that order; junction bases with no gene match: 8.

The J gene is TRBJ1-1, the V gene TRBV10-3; 8 bases are shared with TRBD1. V dropped 3 bases and J dropped 1; count of bases not matched to a gene: 7. The length of the CDR3 is 16 residues. CDR1 and CDR2 from the germline V gene are ENHRY and SYGVKD. CDR3 protein: CAISDPPGQANTEAFF. CDR3 DNA sequence: TGTGCCATCAGTGACCCGCCGGGACAGGCGAACACTGAAGCTTTCTTT.

The chain couples TRBV7-8 to TRBJ2-5; no clear D. CDR3 length: 15 amino acids. Germline V gives CDR1 SGHVS, CDR2 FQNEAQ. V shed 0 bases and J shed 4 bases, with 12 bases lying between them. This CDR3 reads CASSLAHGFGETQYF. The CDR3 nucleotides are TGTGCCAGCAGCTTAGCGCATGGCTTTGGAGAGACCCAGTACTTC.

This clone has a handful of counts. This sequence joins TRBV6-6 and TRBJ1-5; 7 bases fit TRBD1. Germline V gives CDR1 MNHNY, CDR2 SVGAGI (reference sequence). The length of the CDR3 is 15 residues. Trimming cost V 6 bases and J 3 bases; bases outside gene matches: 8. The CDR3 nucleotides are TGTGCCAGCAGCCAACCGGGACAGCACAATCAGCCCCAGCATTTT. This translates into CASSQPGQHNQPQHF.

CDR3 loop: CASSPSRVSGNTIYF. CDR3 nucleotides: TGTGCCAGCAGCCCCAGCAGGGTTTCTGGAAACACCATATATTTT. V gene TRBV7-3 combines with J gene TRBJ1-3; D is perhaps TRBD1 (5 bases). The CDR3 length is 15 residues. Trimming cost V 5 bases and J 1 base, with 12 bases left between them. The germline V gene encodes CDR1 SGHTA and CDR2 FQGTGA.